The 21 T cell receptor beta chains below were found in one sample sequenced in a study of T cell responses to AZD1222 COVID-19 vaccine. Data came from immunoSEQ multiplex PCR; TCRdb stores just in-frame clones and leaves some out. Here the sample spans 110,000 to 150,000 clones, 70% to 90% being singletons. The material sequenced was peripheral blood, taken on day 0 of AZD1222 vaccination. All receptors come from an adult in good health.

The rearrangement links TRBV30 to TRBJ1-5; D gene ambiguous. V lost 3 bases and J 0 bases, leaving 12 bases between the germline ends. The CDR3 contains 15 residues. Germline assignment: CDR1 GTSNPN and CDR2 SVGIG (reference sequence). The chain's CDR3 is CAWRGKSYSNQPQHF. DNA for the CDR3: TGTGCCTGGAGGGGGAAGTCATATAGCAATCAGCCCCAGCATTTT.

The rearrangement links TRBV11-2 to TRBJ1-2; a weak D match, TRBD1 (5 bases). This CDR3 region has 16 residues. Germline CDR1 reads SGHAT; CDR2 reads FQNNGV. V shed 0 bases and J shed 8 bases, with 19 bases lying between them. In DNA, the CDR3 is TGTGCCAGCAGCTTAGATGTGGCAGGGCTAGATGTGGGCTACACCTTC. Translating gives CASSLDVAGLDVGYTF.

V and J are TRBV19 and TRBJ2-2; a possible D gene is TRBD2 (5 bases). The CDR3 runs 14 residues. V was trimmed by 6 bases and J by 3 bases, leaving 11 bases between them. Germline CDR1 LNHDA, CDR2 SQIVND (reference sequence). The CDR3 region is CASRDRRDTGELFF. CDR3 DNA: TGTGCCAGTAGGGACCGGCGGGACACCGGGGAGCTGTTTTTT.

This clone was seen just once. The CDR3, as DNA: TGTGCCAGTAGATCGAGTGGACTAGCGGGTCCAGATACGCAGTATTTT. The encoded protein is CASRSSGLAGPDTQYF. The chain carries TRBV19 and TRBJ2-3, with 11 bases that match TRBD2. The CDR3 covers 16 residues. Looked up from germline, CDR1 is LNHDA and CDR2 is SQIVND (reference sequence). V lost 6 bases, J lost 4 bases, and 9 bases stayed unmatched.

This sequence joins TRBV30 and TRBJ1-5; 10 bases map to TRBD1. The germline V gene encodes CDR1 GTSNPN and CDR2 SVGIG (reference sequence). CDR3 size: 14 residues. Germline trimming cut 5 bases from V and 6 bases from J; bases unmatched to any gene: 7. The CDR3 nucleotides read TGTGCCTGGGGGTCGGGACAGGGGCTTCAGCCCCAGCATTTT. This gives the protein CAWGSGQGLQPQHF.

The rearrangement joins TRBV6-5 to TRBJ2-1; no clear D gene. The V gene's germline CDR1 is MNHEY and CDR2 SVGAGI. V was cut by 0 bases and J by 0 bases, with 0 bases left in between. This CDR3 is built from 13 residues. The CDR3 loop reads CASSYSSYNEQFF. As DNA, the CDR3 is TGTGCCAGCAGTTACTCCTCCTACAATGAGCAGTTCTTC.

The chain has TRBV5-1 and TRBJ1-3, with D possibly TRBD1 on 6 matching bases. The V gene lost 0 bases and the J gene lost 1 base, with 14 bases spanning the gap. Germline lookup yields CDR1 SGHRS and CDR2 YFSETQ. The CDR3 loop spans 17 amino acids. The CDR3 is CASSLGRRQGSGNTIYF. The CDR3 DNA reads TGCGCCAGCAGCTTGGGACGGCGGCAGGGGTCTGGAAACACCATATATTTT.

The rearrangement joins TRBV24-1 to TRBJ2-2, with 9 bases fitting TRBD1. The ends lost 4 bases at V and 1 base at J; junction bases unmatched: 3. Germline assignment: CDR1 KGHDR and CDR2 SFDVKD. The CDR3 is 16 amino acids. This CDR3 is CATSDPDRGNTGELFF. Here the CDR3 DNA reads TGTGCCACCAGTGACCCGGACAGGGGGAACACCGGGGAGCTGTTTTTT.

This clone has only a few counts. The CDR3 region has the DNA TGTGCCACCAGCACACCGGGTCTAGTTTCTCGAGAAGCTTTCTTT. It codes for CATSTPGLVSREAFF. The rearrangement joins TRBV15 to TRBJ1-1; D remains ambiguous. The germline CDR1 and CDR2 sequences are LNHNV and YYDKDF (reference sequence). This CDR3 has 15 amino acids. With 4 bases removed from V and 8 bases from J, the gap between germline ends came to 20 bases.

The chain joins TRBV28 to TRBJ1-2, with no clear D. The germline CDR1 and CDR2 sequences are MDHEN and SYDVKM. The CDR3 has 16 residues. V lost 7 bases and J lost 8, with 26 bases in between. The CDR3 loop reads CASTRRGPGTLGGYTF. The CDR3 bases are TGTGCCAGCACCAGGCGAGGGCCGGGAACCCTTGGGGGCTACACCTTC.

J is TRBJ2-7 and V is TRBV5-1, with TRBD1 matching over 7 bases. J gave up 3 bases and V 3 bases, and 9 bases lay outside the gene matches. The CDR3 extends over 15 amino acids. The germline CDR1 and CDR2 sequences are SGHRS and YFSETQ. CDR3 DNA sequence: TGCGCCAGCAGCTCAACCGGGACAGACCTCTACGAGCAGTACTTC. Translated: CASSSTGTDLYEQYF.

This clone was detected once. The J gene is TRBJ1-1, the V gene TRBV28; D possibly corresponds to TRBD1 (5 bases). The CDR3 sequence is 15 residues long. Trimming cost V 2 bases and J 4 bases, with 14 bases left between them. The V gene's germline CDR1 is MDHEN and CDR2 SYDVKM. DNA of the CDR3: TGTGCCAGCAGTTTAATCCGGGGGGTGGGCACTGAAGCTTTCTTT. Residues: CASSLIRGVGTEAFF.

The sample holds a few counts of this clone. The chain is built from TRBV18 and TRBJ2-1, with 8 positions matching TRBD1. This CDR3 has 11 amino acids. With 3 bases clipped from V and 12 bases from J, the junction kept 1 base outside the gene matches. Per germline, CDR1 KGHSH and CDR2 LQKENI. CDR3 in amino acids: CASSPGTGQFF. The CDR3 DNA reads TGTGCCAGCTCACCGGGGACAGGGCAGTTCTTC.

This clone was observed a few times. The chain has TRBV3-1 (or the pseudogene TRBV3-2) and TRBJ2-1; no reliable D call. V dropped 4 bases and J dropped 1 base, with 8 bases sitting between them. Looked up from germline, CDR1 is LGHDT and CDR2 is YNNKEL (reference sequence). The CDR3 runs 14 residues. CDR3 region: CASSRTASYNEQFF. CDR3 nucleotide sequence: TGTGCCAGCAGCCGAACGGCATCCTACAATGAGCAGTTCTTC.

The chain uses TRBV6-5 and TRBJ1-2, with D possibly matching TRBD1 (6 bases). This CDR3 region has 14 residues. V was pared by 8 bases and J by 4 bases, with 17 bases between. The germline CDR1 and CDR2 sequences are MNHEY and SVGAGI. The chain's CDR3 is CASVSGALLYGYTF. In DNA, the CDR3 is TGTGCCAGCGTTTCAGGGGCGCTCCTCTATGGCTACACCTTC.

The chain links TRBV3-1 (or the pseudogene TRBV3-2) to TRBJ2-5; D not certain. CDR1 is LGHDT and CDR2 is YNNKEL in the germline V gene (reference sequence). CDR3 length: 13 amino acids. V dropped 4 bases and J dropped 4 bases, with 10 bases sitting between them. The CDR3 bases are TGTGCCAGCAGCCCGCTATCGCTAGAGACCCAGTACTTC. Protein product: CASSPLSLETQYF.

This clone is a singleton in its sample. The chain joins TRBV6-5 to TRBJ1-4, with D perhaps TRBD1 (5 bases). From germline, CDR1 is MNHEY and CDR2 SVGAGI. This CDR3 has 13 residues. Trimming removed 2 bases at V and 10 bases at J, with 11 bases between. The CDR3 bases are TGTGCCAGCAGTTACCAGGGAGGAGGAAAACTGTTTTTT. It yields the protein CASSYQGGGKLFF.

The chain has TRBV6-5 and TRBJ2-7, with 8 bases fitting TRBD1. CDR3 size: 15 residues. In germline, CDR1 is MNHEY, CDR2 SVGAGI. The trim removed 0 bases at V and 7 bases at J, leaving 8 bases unmatched. CDR3 loop: CASSYSQGALGEQYF. Written as DNA, the CDR3 is TGTGCCAGCAGTTACTCCCAGGGGGCCCTGGGGGAGCAGTACTTC.

V and J are TRBV3-1 (or the pseudogene TRBV3-2) and TRBJ2-1; 12 positions match TRBD2. The germline CDR1 and CDR2 sequences are LGHDT and YNNKEL (reference sequence). The CDR3 is 19 residues long. After removal of 1 base from V and 0 bases from J, the junction contained 7 bases not matched to a gene. CDR3 nucleotides: TGTGCCAGCAGCCAAGGGACTAGCGGGATTGGCCACTCCTACAATGAGCAGTTCTTC. Its translation is CASSQGTSGIGHSYNEQFF.

J is TRBJ1-2 and V is TRBV7-2, with D hard to call. Trimming took off 5 bases at V and 3 bases at J, with 10 bases between the two ends. Per the germline V gene, CDR1 is SGHTA and CDR2 is FQGNSA. CDR3 size: 13 residues. CDR3 sequence reads: CASSVGRDYGYTF. CDR3 nucleotides: TGTGCCAGCAGCGTCGGCCGTGACTATGGCTACACCTTC.

The chain links TRBV30 to TRBJ2-2; D is undetermined. The CDR3 extends over 13 amino acids. Germline values: CDR1 GTSNPN, CDR2 SVGIG (reference sequence). V dropped 4 bases and J dropped 0 bases, with 6 bases sitting between them. The CDR3 DNA follows: TGTGCCTGGAATACAGCGAACACCGGGGAGCTGTTTTTT. This sequence encodes CAWNTANTGELFF.